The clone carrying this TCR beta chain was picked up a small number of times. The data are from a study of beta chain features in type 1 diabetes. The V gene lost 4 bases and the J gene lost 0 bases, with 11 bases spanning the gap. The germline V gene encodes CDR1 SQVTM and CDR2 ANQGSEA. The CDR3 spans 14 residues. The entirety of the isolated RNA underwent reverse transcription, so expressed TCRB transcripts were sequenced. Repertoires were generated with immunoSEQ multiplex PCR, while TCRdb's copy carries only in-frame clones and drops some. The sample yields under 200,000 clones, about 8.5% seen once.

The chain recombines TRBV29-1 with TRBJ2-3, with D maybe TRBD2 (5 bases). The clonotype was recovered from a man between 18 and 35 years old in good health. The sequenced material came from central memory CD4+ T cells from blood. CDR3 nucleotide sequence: TGCAGCGTTGTAATGAGCGGCAGCACAGATACGCAGTATTTT. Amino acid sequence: CSVVMSGSTDTQYF.